The 27 T cell receptor beta chains below come from one sample, sequenced in a study of OX40 agonist ivuxolimab in advanced cancers. Some clones are missing from TCRdb's copy, which holds only in-frame ones; the method was immunoSEQ multiplex PCR. The sample includes about 28,000 clones, around four fifths of them seen just once. The specimen comprised CD4+ or CD8+ T cells sorted from blood, sampled in a trial of the OX40 agonist ivuxolimab. The source of these receptors is an adult with an advanced solid tumor such as melanoma, head and neck, liver or kidney cancer.

The rearrangement links TRBV5-4 to TRBJ2-7; D uncertain. The germline gives CDR1 SGHNT, CDR2 YYREEE (reference sequence). Trimming shortened V by 3 bases and J by 3 bases, and 16 bases separated the two germline ends. This CDR3 is 15 amino acids long. This CDR3 is CASSSPYESNYEQYF. The CDR3 nucleotides are TGTGCCAGCAGCTCTCCATACGAATCAAACTACGAGCAGTACTTC.

The rearrangement joins TRBV4-1 to TRBJ1-1, with D unclear. The CDR3 sequence is 15 residues long. With 1 base removed from V and 5 bases from J, the gap between germline ends came to 14 bases. Germline loops: CDR1 MGHRA, CDR2 YSYEKL. The CDR3 loop is CASSQVAGLGTEAFF. DNA for the CDR3: TGCGCCAGCAGCCAAGTGGCAGGCCTAGGGACTGAAGCTTTCTTT.

The rearrangement uses TRBV7-8 and TRBJ1-2, with TRBD1 matching over 9 bases. Trimming at V came to 5 bases and at J to 3 bases, leaving 7 bases not matched to a gene. Germline CDR1 SGHVS, CDR2 FQNEAQ. There are 15 residues in the CDR3. The CDR3 region is CASSTRDREYYGYTF. CDR3 DNA sequence: TGTGCCAGCAGCACAAGGGACAGGGAGTACTATGGCTACACCTTC.

This chain joins TRBV29-1 and TRBJ1-1; 8 bases fit TRBD1. The length of the CDR3 is 15 residues. From germline, CDR1 is SQVTM and CDR2 ANQGSEA. The junction had 8 bases not matched to a gene; V was cut back by 1 base and J by 4 bases. The CDR3 coding sequence is TGCAGCGTTGAAGGGGCACAGGGGGGGGTCACTGAAGCTTTCTTT. Amino acid sequence: CSVEGAQGGVTEAFF.

The chain links TRBV6-5 to TRBJ2-7; no clear D gene. CDR1 MNHEY and CDR2 SVGAGI come from the germline V gene. The CDR3 is made up of 13 amino acids. V was cut by 4 bases and J by 1 base, with 8 bases left in between. The CDR3 loop reads CASSLTDSYEQYF. CDR3 DNA: TGTGCCAGCAGTTTGACGGATTCCTACGAGCAGTACTTC.

The chain has TRBV2 and TRBJ2-3; TRBD1 aligns across 10 bases. With V trimmed by 5 bases and J by 4 bases, 9 bases remained unmatched. The CDR3 sequence is 16 residues long. Germline assignment: CDR1 SNHLY and CDR2 FYNNEI. The CDR3 coding sequence is TGTGCCAGCAGTCCGGACAGGGGGTTTTCGTCAGATACGCAGTATTTT. As protein: CASSPDRGFSSDTQYF.

This clone turned up a few times. This rearrangement joins TRBV6-6 to TRBJ1-2; D gene ambiguous. CDR3 length equals 12 residues. Trimming stripped 10 bases from V and 2 bases from J, with 11 bases between. Germline V gene lookup returns CDR1 MNHNY and CDR2 SVGAGI (reference sequence). CDR3 sequence (DNA): TGTGCCACGACGTCTGGGAACTATGGCTACACCTTC. Protein product: CATTSGNYGYTF.

The genes are TRBV9 and TRBJ2-7; no definite D call. This CDR3 contains 14 residues. From germline, CDR1 is SGDLS and CDR2 YYNGEE. V was shortened by 0 bases and J by 0 bases, with 7 bases between the two germline ends. The CDR3 loop is CASSVVGNSYEQYF. CDR3 nucleotides: TGTGCCAGCAGCGTAGTTGGCAACTCCTACGAGCAGTACTTC.

The V gene is TRBV27, the J gene TRBJ2-1; D remains ambiguous. V gave up 4 bases and J gave up 6 bases, with 10 bases separating them. This CDR3 spans 13 amino acids. Germline CDR1 is MNHEY and CDR2 is SMNVEV (reference sequence). This chain's CDR3 is CASSSSTFNEQFF. CDR3 DNA: TGTGCCAGCAGTTCCTCCACATTCAATGAGCAGTTCTTC.

This chain uses TRBV29-1 with TRBJ2-1, with 7 bases matching TRBD1. Germline-derived CDR1 and CDR2 are SQVTM and ANQGSEA. Trimming cost V 4 bases and J 7 bases; bases outside gene matches: 10. This CDR3 spans 14 amino acids. In DNA form, the CDR3 reads TGCAGCGTTGGAGAGGGACAGTGGATGAATGAGCAGTTCTTC. As protein: CSVGEGQWMNEQFF.

The chain links TRBV18 to TRBJ2-5; D may be TRBD2 (5 bases). The CDR3 has 14 amino acids. Trimming removed 2 bases from V and 11 bases from J, with 18 bases in between. From germline, CDR1 is KGHSH and CDR2 LQKENI. As DNA, the CDR3 is TGTGCCAGCTCACCATCTGGGCCGCCGTGGGAGCAGTACTTC. Encoded protein: CASSPSGPPWEQYF.

The chain employs TRBV5-4 and TRBJ2-7; D ambiguous. Germline V gene lookup returns CDR1 SGHNT and CDR2 YYREEE (reference sequence). The CDR3 loop spans 13 amino acids. The ends were cut back, 0 bases at V and 3 bases at J, with 7 bases in the middle. CDR3 coding DNA: TGTGCCAGCAGCTTGGGGGCCCACTACGAGCAGTACTTC. This codes for CASSLGAHYEQYF.

This clone was recorded once. The chain uses TRBV9 and TRBJ2-3, with a weak D call TRBD1 (5 bases). The CDR3 is 17 residues long. Trimming took off 3 bases at V and 2 bases at J, with 19 bases between the two ends. Germline CDR1 is SGDLS and CDR2 is YYNGEE. The CDR3 bases are TGTGCCAGCAGCGACGAAGGACGGACACCACTCACAGATACGCAGTATTTT. It codes for CASSDEGRTPLTDTQYF.

This clone was counted only a few times. V usage is TRBV11-2 and J usage is TRBJ2-7; D remains ambiguous. V dropped 5 bases and J dropped 0 bases, with 20 bases sitting between them. This CDR3 comprises 17 residues. From germline, CDR1 is SGHAT and CDR2 FQNNGV. The CDR3 nucleotides read TGTGCCAGCAGCCCCCAGATAGGTGTCTCTAACTCCTACGAGCAGTACTTC. Translated: CASSPQIGVSNSYEQYF. Filled out from reference TRBV11-2 and TRBJ2-7, the complete variable domain reads EAGVAQSPRYKIIEKRQSVAFWCNPISGHATLYWYQQILGQGPKLLIQFQNNGVVDDSQLPKDRFSAERLKGVDSTLKIQPAKLEDSAVYLCASSPQIGVSNSYEQYFGPGTRLTVT.

Here the CDR3 reads CASRSGQGATYEQYF. The CDR3 DNA sequence: TGTGCCAGCAGGTCCGGACAGGGGGCGACCTACGAGCAGTACTTC. The chain couples TRBV6-5 to TRBJ2-7; TRBD1 matches at 11 bases. After removal of 6 bases from V and 2 bases from J, the junction contained 6 bases not matched to a gene. CDR3 length equals 15 residues. Germline lookup yields CDR1 MNHEY and CDR2 SVGAGI.

V is TRBV4-2 and J is TRBJ1-1; 10 bases are a match to TRBD1. The germline gives CDR1 LGHNA, CDR2 YNFKEQ. With V trimmed by 0 bases and J by 0 bases, 4 bases remained unmatched. CDR3 length: 17 residues. The CDR3 sequence: CASSQEETGGMNTEAFF. DNA for the CDR3: TGTGCCAGCAGCCAAGAGGAGACAGGGGGCATGAACACTGAAGCTTTCTTT.

By frequency in the sample, this clone is large. The chain links TRBV29-1 to TRBJ1-1; D is uncertain. This CDR3 is 11 amino acids long. Trimming stripped 4 bases from V and 5 bases from J, with 8 bases between. Germline V gives CDR1 SQVTM, CDR2 ANQGSEA. The CDR3 region has the DNA TGCAGCGTTGTTAGGAAGACTGAAGCTTTCTTT. Its protein product is CSVVRKTEAFF.

This chain links TRBV19 with TRBJ2-7; TRBD2 might be the D (6 bases). With 4 bases removed from V and 3 bases from J, the gap between germline ends came to 16 bases. Germline CDR1 LNHDA, CDR2 SQIVND (reference sequence). The CDR3 sequence is 15 residues long. The CDR3 region has the DNA TGTGCCAGTAGTACGCCCGGAGGGGCCTTCTACGAGCAGTACTTC. As protein: CASSTPGGAFYEQYF.

The V call is TRBV19, the J call TRBJ1-1, with D possibly being TRBD1 (5 bases). With 2 bases removed from V and 11 bases from J, the gap between germline ends came to 15 bases. This CDR3 is built from 13 residues. Germline lookup yields CDR1 LNHDA and CDR2 SQIVND (reference sequence). CDR3 protein: CASSITQGREAFF. The CDR3 nucleotides are TGTGCCAGTAGTATAACCCAGGGCCGCGAGGCTTTCTTT.

The rearrangement links TRBV5-6 to TRBJ1-1, with a tentative D call TRBD1 (5 bases). V lost 0 bases, J lost 4 bases, and 13 bases lay in between. The CDR3 length is 15 residues. Germline CDR1 and CDR2: SGHDT and YYEEEE. CDR3 region: CASSLVLRGGTEAFF. The DNA for the CDR3 is TGTGCCAGCAGCTTGGTTCTCCGTGGGGGCACTGAAGCTTTCTTT.

J is TRBJ1-4 and V is TRBV7-2; D gene uncertain. Germline V lookup: CDR1 SGHTA, CDR2 FQGNSA. V dropped 5 bases and J dropped 4 bases, with 8 bases sitting between them. This CDR3 has 13 amino acids. The CDR3 reads CASSPGLNEKLFF. CDR3 nucleotides: TGTGCCAGCAGCCCTGGGCTTAATGAAAAACTGTTTTTT.

The chain combines TRBV13 with TRBJ2-1; D tentatively reads TRBD1 or TRBD2 (5 bases each). The V and J ends lost 8 bases and 0 bases respectively, with 14 bases between them. Per the germline V gene, CDR1 is PRHDT and CDR2 is FYEKMQ (reference sequence). The CDR3 extends over 15 amino acids. CDR3 region: CASGYRGSSYNEQFF. CDR3 bases: TGTGCCAGCGGCTATCGGGGCAGCTCCTACAATGAGCAGTTCTTC.

The chain joins TRBV15 to TRBJ2-7; maybe TRBD1 (6 bases). Trimming removed 5 bases at V and 4 bases at J, with 18 bases between. The CDR3 is 15 amino acids. Germline lookup yields CDR1 LNHNV and CDR2 YYDKDF (reference sequence). The CDR3 DNA sequence: TGTGCCACCAGCCACTCCGAGCAGGGGTCGTACGAGCAGTACTTC. Translating it yields CATSHSEQGSYEQYF.

The rearrangement joins TRBV27 to TRBJ1-6, with D perhaps TRBD1 (6 bases). V was clipped by 5 bases and J by 0 bases, with 17 bases between them. The CDR3 loop spans 18 amino acids. The germline CDR1 and CDR2 sequences are MNHEY and SMNVEV (reference sequence). The CDR3 region is CASSPSLGASSYNSPLHF. The CDR3 nucleotides read TGTGCCAGCAGTCCGTCGCTGGGGGCCAGCTCCTATAATTCACCCCTCCACTTT.

About this clone itself: The CDR3 end shows no conserved phenylalanine or tryptophan, and so a read error is likely. This chain links TRBV19 with TRBJ1-2, with TRBD1 as a possible D gene (6 bases). Between the trimmed V and J ends, which lost 10 bases and 8 bases, there was a span of 14 bases. Germline CDR1 reads LNHDA; CDR2 reads SQIVND (reference sequence). CDR3 length equals 11 residues. CDR3 sequence (DNA): TGTGCCACCGAGGTGGGGGGCGGCTACACCCTC. Encoded protein: CATEVGGGYTL.

The gene calls are TRBV2 and TRBJ2-5, with D hard to call. This CDR3 is built from 11 residues. Germline V CDR1 and CDR2: SNHLY, FYNNEI. With 3 bases removed from V and 5 bases from J, the gap between germline ends came to 4 bases. The DNA for the CDR3 is TGTGCCAGCAGTGAGGGGGAGACCCAGTACTTC. Its translation: CASSEGETQYF.

The V call is TRBV15, the J call TRBJ2-5; D is undetermined. The CDR3 is 13 amino acids. Germline CDR1 is LNHNV and CDR2 is YYDKDF (reference sequence). V dropped 3 bases and J dropped 5 bases, with 10 bases sitting between them. The CDR3 is CATSRVVGETQYF. The CDR3 DNA sequence: TGTGCCACCAGCAGGGTGGTGGGGGAGACCCAGTACTTC.